One sample yielded the 22 T cell receptor beta chains listed below, sequenced in a study of regulatory T cells in long-lasting Graves disease. Library construction for TCR beta used iRepertoire HTBI primers and Arm-PCR of CDR3 regions. TCRdb analysed the multiplex PCR reads with MiXCR anew, one entry per CDR3 protein. The repertoire holds about 620,000 distinct CDR3 sequences, 16% seen once, with around 18% in the top ten. The time point was: newly diagnosed GD, antithyroid drugs for less than 3 months. TCR sequences were obtained from RNA taken from PBMCs. These records were also assigned to another study, of T cells in Graves' hyperthyroidism and ophthalmopathy.

This material consisted of peripheral blood mononuclear cells (PBMCs), taken at new diagnosis, from a patient treated with antithyroid drugs. The receptors shown here come from a woman aged 25 to 39 with Graves disease.

The table lists this clonotype with many counts. This chain joins TRBV11-3 and TRBJ2-4; 9 bases are shared with TRBD2. This CDR3 spans 16 amino acids. The V and J ends lost 9 bases and 0 bases, in that order; junction bases with no gene match: 9. Per germline, CDR1 SGHNT and CDR2 YENEEA. The CDR3 spells CARDLTSGLAKNIQYF. In nucleotides, the CDR3 is TGTGCCAGAGACTTGACTAGCGGATTAGCCAAAAACATTCAGTACTTC. Based on the CDR3 plus reference TRBV11-3 and TRBJ2-4, the full variable domain is EAGVVQSPRYKIIEKKQPVAFWCNPISGHNTLYWYLQNLGQGPELLIRYENEEAVDDSQLPKDRFSAERLKGVDSTLKIQPAELGDSAVYLCARDLTSGLAKNIQYFGAGTRLSVL.

The V gene is TRBV24-1, the J gene TRBJ2-5, with 10 bases matching TRBD2. V dropped 5 bases and J dropped 5; count of bases not matched to a gene: 7. This CDR3 has 15 amino acids. Germline V CDR1 and CDR2: KGHDR, SFDVKD. This CDR3 reads CATSGLTSGLETQYF. The CDR3 DNA reads as TGTGCCACCAGTGGCCTGACTAGCGGGCTCGAGACCCAGTACTTC.

This clonotype has at least ten counts. This chain connects TRBV7-2 to TRBJ2-2; D gene ambiguous. The CDR3 has 14 residues. Germline V gene data show CDR1 as SGHTA and CDR2 as FQGNSA. V lost 4 bases to trimming and J lost 6 bases, with 12 bases between them. The CDR3 is CASSSGFAPGELFF. The CDR3 nucleotides are TGTGCCAGCAGCTCCGGGTTCGCTCCCGGGGAGCTGTTTTTT. Full variable domain (outside the CDR3, taken from reference TRBV7-2 and TRBJ2-2): GAGVSQSPSNKVTEKGKDVELRCDPISGHTALYWYRQSLGQGLEFLIYFQGNSAPDKSGLPSDRFSAERTGGSVSTLTIQRTQQEDSAVYLCASSSGFAPGELFFGEGSRLTVL.

The J gene is TRBJ1-2, the V gene TRBV5-1; D unresolved. Germline V gene sequence: CDR1 SGHRS, CDR2 YFSETQ. Trimming pared 5 bases from V and 6 bases from J, leaving 20 bases between. The length of the CDR3 is 15 residues. CDR3 DNA: TGCGCCAGCAGACCTGGTGCCGGGTCCGGGGATGGCTACACCTTC. The encoded protein is CASRPGAGSGDGYTF.

This clonotype showed up many times. This sequence joins TRBV28 and TRBJ2-1; D gene ambiguous. Germline CDR1 reads MDHEN; CDR2 reads SYDVKM. The V and J ends lost 3 bases and 1 base respectively, with 7 bases between them. The CDR3 is 14 amino acids. CDR3 nucleotide sequence: TGTGCCAGCAGTTTGAGTCAGTCCTACAATGAGCAGTTCTTC. Encoded protein: CASSLSQSYNEQFF.

V and J are TRBV28 and TRBJ2-6, with 12 nucleotides matching TRBD2. The junction had 17 bases not matched to a gene; V was cut back by 6 bases and J by 2 bases. CDR1 is MDHEN and CDR2 is SYDVKM in the germline V gene. The CDR3 runs 21 residues. CDR3 bases: TGTGCCAGCAGCCTAACACCTTATTCACTAGCGGGAGGCCCTGGGGCCAACGTCCTGACTTTC. Amino acids: CASSLTPYSLAGGPGANVLTF.

This clonotype was seen at least ten times. The chain recombines TRBV28 with TRBJ1-4; D not certain. Looked up from germline, CDR1 is MDHEN and CDR2 is SYDVKM. The CDR3 has 15 amino acids. V lost 5 bases and J 3 bases, leaving 13 bases between the germline ends. The CDR3 reads CASSTPSGSNEKLFF. CDR3 DNA: TGTGCCAGCAGTACACCATCGGGATCTAATGAAAAACTGTTTTTT.

The J gene is TRBJ1-1, the V gene TRBV19; D gene ambiguous. Germline-derived CDR1 and CDR2 are LNHDA and SQIVND (reference sequence). The CDR3 is 13 residues long. The germline V and J ends were trimmed by 3 bases and 7 bases, with 12 bases remaining between them. DNA for the CDR3: TGTGCCAGTAGTATCGTCCCGGAAGTTGAAGCTTTCTTT. This gives the protein CASSIVPEVEAFF.

Only a few counts were recorded for this clonotype. The J gene is TRBJ1-4, the V gene TRBV30; 7 bases agree with TRBD1. In germline, CDR1 is GTSNPN, CDR2 SVGIG (reference sequence). The J segment lost 8 bases and the V segment lost 5 bases, leaving 8 bases of the junction unmatched. The CDR3 totals 13 residues. The CDR3 is CAWAAGQAEKLFF. For the CDR3, the DNA is TGTGCCTGGGCAGCAGGACAGGCAGAAAAACTGTTTTTT.

This clonotype has a handful of counts. The V and J genes are TRBV7-9 and TRBJ2-4; 11 bases line up with TRBD2. This CDR3 is 17 amino acids long. Trimming took 1 base from V and 1 from J; bases not matched to a gene: 3. CDR1 and CDR2 from the germline V gene are SEHNR and FQNEAQ (reference sequence). The CDR3 loop reads CASSLVTSGSAKNIQYF. DNA for the CDR3: TGTGCCAGCAGCTTAGTCACTAGCGGGAGTGCCAAAAACATTCAGTACTTC. The whole variable domain, remainder taken from reference TRBV7-9 and TRBJ2-4, is DTGVSQNPRHKITKRGQNVTFRCDPISEHNRLYWYRQTLGQGPEFLTYFQNEAQLEKSRLLSDRFSAERPKGSFSTLEIQRTEQGDSAMYLCASSLVTSGSAKNIQYFGAGTRLSVL.

This clonotype came up once. The gene calls are TRBV20-1 and TRBJ2-2, with D perhaps TRBD1 (6 bases). V was pared by 5 bases and J by 2 bases, with 9 bases between. This CDR3 comprises 13 residues. Germline V gives CDR1 DFQATT, CDR2 SNEGSKA (reference sequence). The CDR3 protein is CSAADSNTGELFF. Written as DNA, the CDR3 is TGCAGTGCTGCGGACAGTAACACCGGGGAGCTGTTTTTT.

The chain couples TRBV5-5 to TRBJ1-5; weak D call: TRBD1 (5 bases). V lost 2 bases and J lost 7, with 10 bases in between. Looked up from germline, CDR1 is SGHKS and CDR2 is YYEKEE (reference sequence). This CDR3 comprises 13 residues. CDR3 sequence reads: CASSFSPGQPQHF. The CDR3 region has the DNA TGTGCCAGCAGCTTTTCCCCAGGGCAGCCCCAGCATTTT.

This clonotype was observed at least ten times. The gene calls are TRBV7-8 and TRBJ2-7; D might be TRBD1 (6 bases). Germline V gene data show CDR1 as SGHVS and CDR2 as FQNEAQ. Between the trimmed V and J ends, which lost 7 bases and 2 bases, there was a span of 12 bases. The CDR3 totals 13 residues. The CDR3 loop reads CASIPRGAYEQYF. The CDR3 nucleotides are TGTGCCAGCATCCCCAGGGGTGCCTACGAGCAGTACTTC.

The chain uses TRBV20-1 and TRBJ1-4; TRBD1 aligns across 8 bases. The J segment lost 4 bases and the V segment lost 3 bases, leaving 4 bases of the junction unmatched. The V gene's germline CDR1 is DFQATT and CDR2 SNEGSKA (reference sequence). The CDR3 runs to 14 residues. This chain's CDR3 is CSASKDRVNEKLFF. The CDR3 DNA reads as TGCAGTGCTAGTAAGGACAGGGTTAATGAAAAACTGTTTTTT.

The chain employs TRBV4-1 and TRBJ1-2; 10 nucleotides match TRBD1. The CDR3 sequence is 16 residues long. Trimming took 4 bases from V and 8 from J; bases not matched to a gene: 13. Germline CDR1 and CDR2: MGHRA and YSYEKL. The DNA for the CDR3 is TGCGCCAGCAGCCCTCTTGGGGACAGGGGCTCGGACGGCTACACCTTC. Protein: CASSPLGDRGSDGYTF.

This clonotype has more than one count but fewer than ten. DNA of the CDR3: TGTGCCAGCAGCCAAGCCGGACGCGGGGGGGGAAACATTCAGTACTTC. This encodes CASSQAGRGGGNIQYF. This chain connects TRBV3-1 to TRBJ2-4, with 9 bases aligning to TRBD2. In germline, CDR1 is LGHDT, CDR2 YNNKEL (reference sequence). The CDR3 contains 16 residues. V was clipped by 1 base and J by 6 bases; unmatched bases: 7. Drawing the rest from reference TRBV3-1 and TRBJ2-4, the complete variable domain is DTAVSQTPKYLVTQMGNDKSIKCEQNLGHDTMYWYKQDSKKFLKIMFSYNNKELIINETVPNRFSPKSPDKAHLNLHINSLELGDSAVYFCASSQAGRGGGNIQYFGAGTRLSVL.

The chain is built from TRBV5-1 and TRBJ2-2; D gene unclear. CDR3 length equals 15 residues. Trimming left V 0 bases short and J 0 bases short, with 6 bases between. CDR1 and CDR2 from the germline V gene are SGHRS and YFSETQ. CDR3 region: CASSLAQTNTGELFF. In DNA form, the CDR3 reads TGCGCCAGCAGCTTGGCACAGACGAACACCGGGGAGCTGTTTTTT.

Worth noting for this clonotype: A single base separates this from a much larger clone, so it may be a read error. The chain recombines TRBV28 with TRBJ1-4; TRBD1 might be the D (6 bases). This CDR3 is 15 amino acids long. Germline CDR1 is MDHEN and CDR2 is SYDVKM. The V and J ends lost 6 bases and 8 bases respectively, with 19 bases between them. Here the CDR3 DNA reads TGTGCCAGCAGGTCGAGGACAGCGGGAGGGGAAAAACTGTTTTTT. Residues: CASRSRTAGGEKLFF.

This clonotype has a handful of counts. V is TRBV4-1 and J is TRBJ2-3; 8 nucleotides line up with TRBD1. Germline CDR1 is MGHRA and CDR2 is YSYEKL. V lost 2 bases, J lost 5 bases, and 6 bases stayed unmatched. CDR3 size: 15 residues. The chain's CDR3 is CASSQSGQAKDTQYF. In DNA form, the CDR3 reads TGCGCCAGCAGCCAATCGGGACAGGCTAAAGATACGCAGTATTTT.

This clonotype was detected only a few times. The CDR3 region is CASSQIRFWGYTF. In nucleotides, the CDR3 is TGTGCCAGCAGCCAAATAAGGTTTTGGGGCTACACCTTC. The chain recombines TRBV28 with TRBJ1-2; D remains unclear. Trimming left V 6 bases short and J 8 bases short, with 16 bases between. Per the germline V gene, CDR1 is MDHEN and CDR2 is SYDVKM. CDR3 length equals 13 residues.

This clonotype was picked up a small number of times. The rearrangement uses TRBV5-6 and TRBJ1-1, with TRBD1 as a possible D gene (5 bases). With 3 bases removed from V and 1 base from J, the gap between germline ends came to 10 bases. Germline lookup yields CDR1 SGHDT and CDR2 YYEEEE. This CDR3 spans 14 amino acids. The CDR3 here is CASSWDPTNTEAFF. The CDR3 DNA follows: TGTGCCAGCAGCTGGGACCCAACGAACACTGAAGCTTTCTTT.

This clonotype appeared many times. The V gene is TRBV28, the J gene TRBJ2-3; 10 nucleotides match TRBD2. Germline V gene data show CDR1 as MDHEN and CDR2 as SYDVKM. The CDR3 consists of 16 residues. The junction had 3 bases not matched to a gene; V was cut back by 1 base and J by 2 bases. The CDR3 spells CASSLSSGSYTDTQYF. The CDR3 nucleotides read TGTGCCAGCAGTTTATCTAGCGGGAGTTACACAGATACGCAGTATTTT.